What follows describes a single TCR beta chain. The antigen remains undetermined. From blood, about 240-500 ng of genomic DNA served as TRB template. CDR1 is LGHNA, CDR2 YNFKEQ, per germline. The V end lost 4 bases, the J end lost 3 bases, and 16 bases lay between the germline ends. The CDR3 length is 16 residues. BIOMED2 TRB-A/B primer pools were used in multiplex TRB PCR. TCRdb re-called the multiplex PCR reads through MiXCR, storing one row per CDR3 protein. The table includes 15,000 to 20,000 distinct CDR3 sequences, around a third detected once. The sample comes from a study of T and B cells in COVID-19 patients. Study-wide findings and caveats: Patients with COVID-19 reportedly showed strongly skewed T cell receptor beta variable and joining gene usage. Of thousands of TCR clusters found only in the recovered cohort, 31 had low generation probability.

The source is a human donor with active COVID-19. The J gene is TRBJ2-1, the V gene TRBV4-2; no firm D call. Sequencing was performed on blood. The CDR3 here is CASSRLSGQSYNEQFF. DNA for the CDR3: TGTGCCAGCAGCCGACTCTCGGGCCAAAGCTACAATGAGCAGTTCTTC.